This TCR beta chain was observed in a study of response to subunit inactivated influenza vaccine. The CDR3 totals 14 residues. Germline V gene sequence: CDR1 DFQATT, CDR2 SNEGSKA (reference sequence). Trimming shortened V by 6 bases and J by 3 bases, and 18 bases separated the two germline ends. TCRdb recomputed calls from the RT-PCR reads with MiXCR, one row per CDR3 protein. The top ten hold 8% to 13% of the sample, which has some 570,000 distinct CDR3 sequences, over 9% seen once. This clonotype was seen a handful of times. The data were also submitted as part of a second study, on T cells expressing NK-cell markers. From that paper: Synthesis of TCR beta cDNA relied on 5'RACE template switching carrying UMIs. Researchers got TCR beta repertoires out of sorted CD3+CD56+NKG2C+, CD3+CD56+NKG2C- and CD3+CD56-NKG2C+ T cells. What restricted sorting to alpha-beta TCR T cells in several experiments was an anti-gamma-delta TCR antibody. Roughly 1.0-8% of CD8+ T cells in about 6 donors belonged to dominant NKG2C+ clonotypes.

The chain carries TRBV20-1 and TRBJ2-7; TRBD2 is a possible D gene (5 bases). Here the sequenced sample was PBMCs from blood, taken on the day of vaccination. This receptor was taken from a man aged 50 or older who received an inactivated influenza vaccine. Written as DNA, the CDR3 is TGCAGTGCCCCCCCCGAAGGACTCTACTACGAGCAGTACTTC. Amino acid sequence: CSAPPEGLYYEQYF.